This passage covers 5 T cell receptor beta chains from one sample sequenced in a study of blood T cell repertoires in COVID-19. Method: immunoSEQ multiplex PCR; TCRdb's copy keeps in-frame clones and lacks some. The sample holds roughly 91,000 clones; around 80% are singletons and the top ten take about 11%. The sample was peripheral blood. These receptors came from a man in his 70s with acute or convalescent COVID-19.

Only a few counts were recorded for this clone. This chain links TRBV18 with TRBJ1-6, with 11 positions matching TRBD1. CDR1 is KGHSH and CDR2 is LQKENI in the germline V gene. Germline trimming cut 4 bases from V and 8 bases from J; bases unmatched to any gene: 7. The CDR3 covers 16 residues. CDR3 loop: CASSLTGTGGDSPLHF. The CDR3 nucleotides are TGTGCCAGCTCACTCACCGGGACAGGGGGTGATTCACCCCTCCACTTT.

Only one count was recorded for this clone. This rearrangement joins TRBV20-1 to TRBJ2-5; possibly TRBD2 for D (7 bases). V gave up 3 bases and J gave up 1 base, with 21 bases separating them. The CDR3 has 17 amino acids. Germline values: CDR1 DFQATT, CDR2 SNEGSKA (reference sequence). Here the CDR3 reads CSASNHKGGVFQETQYF. The CDR3 DNA reads TGCAGTGCTAGTAATCATAAGGGGGGGGTCTTCCAAGAGACCCAGTACTTC.

The gene calls are TRBV19 and TRBJ2-3; the D gene is possibly TRBD1 (6 bases). Trimming took off 4 bases at V and 0 bases at J, with 14 bases between the two ends. Germline assignment: CDR1 LNHDA and CDR2 SQIVND (reference sequence). This CDR3 has 16 amino acids. As DNA, the CDR3 is TGTGCCAGTAGTACCTTTGGGGGCCTGAGCACAGATACGCAGTATTTT. Its translation: CASSTFGGLSTDTQYF.

The chain joins TRBV28 to TRBJ2-7, with a tentative D call TRBD1 (6 bases). CDR3 length: 14 amino acids. V lost 5 bases and J lost 2, with 13 bases in between. CDR1 is MDHEN and CDR2 is SYDVKM in the germline V gene. The CDR3 DNA reads TGTGCCAGCAGTCACTTGGGGACACCCTACGAGCAGTACTTC. Its protein is CASSHLGTPYEQYF.

The V gene is TRBV2, the J gene TRBJ2-1, with a possible D match to TRBD1 (6 bases). Germline values: CDR1 SNHLY, CDR2 FYNNEI. V shed 8 bases and J shed 3 bases, with 23 bases lying between them. This CDR3 has 17 residues. The CDR3 DNA reads TGTGCCAGCCAAAGTGGCGCGTACAGGGCCCTCTACAATGAGCAGTTCTTC. Amino acids: CASQSGAYRALYNEQFF.